The TCR beta chain described here comes from a study of blood T cell repertoires in COVID-19 (TCRdb year 2020). In terms of the full investigation: Collaborator samples came from the United States, Italy and Spain and covered acute and convalescent phases of COVID-19. The samples were drawn from the first 160 participants of the ongoing ImmuneRACE study and from some 1,300 subjects provided by 6 global collaborators. The dataset comprised deeply sampled blood TCRbeta repertoires from subjects exposed to, actively infected with, or recovered from COVID-19. The repertoires were released in a freely available public database intended as a resource for research on the immune response to SARS-CoV-2. Nearly every sample came with metadata listing a de-identified subject ID, COVID-19 status, age in years and sex. The material from the prospective study consisted of cDNA or gDNA derived from T cells, B-cell-depleted T cells, or PBMCs. Where available, HLA class I and class II types were obtained from metadata supplied by the sample provider rather than from assay-based typing.

The CDR3 contains 14 residues, cysteine and phenylalanine counted. Just the 42-base CDR3 DNA is kept, in frame starting at base 1. CDR1 and CDR2, per the germline V gene, are SGHAT and FQNNGV. V gives up 5 bases and J gives up 4 bases, and the segment between their germline ends measures 12 bases. General findings and caveats noted by the study authors: How much clinical and demographic metadata was included differed by source and by participant, and the metadata was provided uncurated.

The immunoSEQ Assay, a bias-controlled multiplex PCR, was used to amplify TCRbeta CDR3 regions from genomic DNA. Turning to the authors' computational methods: The number of nucleated cells in each sample was estimated from the amplification of reference gene primers within the assay. To quantify the absolute abundance of each unique TCRbeta CDR3 rearrangement, sequence reads were collapsed and filtered. For each sample, productive Simpson clonality was calculated as the square root of Simpson's diversity index over productive rearrangements. The clones in this table, taken by TCRdb from immuneACCESS, are in-frame only. Not every clone is retained; where verified, under half of the shortfall comes from an unresolved V gene, and the cause of the rest is unknown. D and trimming come from the DNA, and the V and J calls and clone size come from that table. The sample contains under 200,000 clones, around 84% of them found a single time. The ten biggest clones cover roughly 5.4% of the sample.

Comment on this clone: No antigen is known for it. No base qualities exist here, and no much larger clone lies one base off it.

In Seattle, one collaborating source enrolled patients while the infection was active and tracked those patients longitudinally over the course of disease. Whole blood was collected in K2EDTA tubes by collaborating institutions according to the institutions' own protocols. For TCRbeta analysis, collaborator samples were shipped as frozen whole blood, as isolated PBMCs, or as DNA extracted from either sample type. What was sequenced was peripheral blood. The sequence was obtained from a woman between 50 and 59 years old with COVID-19, enrolled during active disease. The chain joins TRBV11-2 to TRBJ1-3; perhaps TRBD1 is the D gene, with 5 bases matching. For the CDR3, the sequence is CASSLGGSGNTIYF. The nucleotides are TGTGCCAGCAGCCTGGGGGGTAGCGGAAACACCATATATTTT.